This is a list of T cell receptor beta chains from one sample in a study of identical twins. TCRdb analysed the 5' RACE reads with MiXCR anew, one entry per CDR3 protein. The sample contains approximately 1.8 million distinct CDR3 sequences, more than 30% of which appear only once. The specimen was cord blood. The receptors here all came from a newborn girl in good health. CDR3s include the opening cysteine and the closing phenylalanine or tryptophan. The order of the fields is V gene, D gene, J gene, CDR3 protein. D genes are given only for firm matches.

TRBV5-1	TRBD2	TRBJ2-1	CASTAAGVLSYNEQFF
TRBV3-1	NA	TRBJ2-3	CASSCVGGPSTDTQYF
TRBV2	TRBD1	TRBJ2-7	CASRDTRQGSIPYEQYF
TRBV7-8	NA	TRBJ2-3	CASSLSRVSDTQYF
TRBV4-2	TRBD2	TRBJ2-1	CASSQQLYRLAGHTQFF
TRBV20-1	NA	NA	CSGGGENYEQYF
TRBV4-2	TRBD2	TRBJ2-7	CASSQELAGAYEQYF
TRBV4-2	NA	TRBJ1-1	CASSQGIETEAFF
TRBV7-9	TRBD1	TRBJ1-2	CASSFPARDSQGGYTF
TRBV20-1	NA	TRBJ2-7	CSATDPTNLSYEQYF
TRBV20-1	NA	TRBJ2-1	CSAPTGGGYNEQFF
TRBV10-3	NA	TRBJ2-7	CAIRPEQSSYEQYF
TRBV20-1	NA	TRBJ1-2	CSARHFPAGHANYGYTF
TRBV13	NA	TRBJ1-2	CASSLAGSFYGYTF
TRBV6-2/TRBV6-3	TRBD2	TRBJ2-7	CASSPTSGPSYEQYF
TRBV27	NA	TRBJ1-2	CASGYSGVHGYTF
TRBV29-1	NA	TRBJ2-5	CSVAGRPQETQYF
TRBV12-3/TRBV12-4	NA	TRBJ1-1	CASSLPKVTGQFRRSLFRFAFF
TRBV15	NA	TRBJ2-1	CATSRQDSTKFF
TRBV3-1	NA	TRBJ2-7	CASSQEAVVSEQYF
TRBV6-6	NA	TRBJ2-3	CASNGLGDAQYF
TRBV20-1	TRBD2	TRBJ2-2	CSAKPALADTGELFF
TRBV11-2	TRBD2	TRBJ2-7	CASSKWTSGLTYEQYF
TRBV28	NA	TRBJ2-3	CASSLGATRSANTQYF
TRBV10-3	NA	TRBJ2-1	CAISERKLVAASYNEQFF
TRBV6-1	NA	TRBJ1-1	CASSEAGVEVRAFF
TRBV5-1	TRBD2	TRBJ2-1	CASSYGTSGDNEQFF
TRBV20-1	NA	TRBJ2-7	CSARGSWYEQYF
TRBV7-9	TRBD1	TRBJ1-2	CASSSETGRDYGYTF
TRBV29-1	NA	TRBJ2-2	CSVAGYTGELFF
TRBV20-1	TRBD2	TRBJ2-2	CSAQRGGRPNTGELFF
TRBV12-5	NA	TRBJ2-7	CAIGLGIPYEQYF
TRBV27	NA	TRBJ2-3	CASSLKSGDTQYF
TRBV29-1	TRBD2	TRBJ2-7	CSVAQTGRTYEQYF
TRBV6-1	NA	TRBJ2-1	CASLYNEQFF
TRBV4-2	TRBD1	TRBJ1-2	CASSQDRQGSLYGYTF
TRBV4-2	TRBD2	TRBJ2-1	CASSQDWNSGGNEQFF
TRBV7-6	TRBD2	TRBJ2-1	CASSVLSGGSYNEQFF
TRBV4-2	NA	TRBJ2-3	CASSQTWALSTDTQYF
TRBV7-9	TRBD1	TRBJ1-2	CASSLNAGTANYGYTF
TRBV5-1	TRBD1	TRBJ2-1	CASSFWGQGSNEQFF
TRBV6-5	NA	TRBJ2-5	CASSWAAETQYF
TRBV7-2	TRBD1	TRBJ1-2	CASRGQGADGCTF
TRBV20-1	TRBD2	TRBJ2-4	CSAREGLAPNIQYF
TRBV5-1	TRBD2	TRBJ2-7	CACSPYLLAGIASYEQYF
TRBV25-1	NA	TRBJ2-2	CASTGARTGELFF
TRBV5-4	NA	TRBJ2-5	CAGSFYLEETQYF
TRBV3-1	NA	TRBJ2-1	CASSWTETPSSYNEQFF
TRBV5-4	NA	TRBJ2-1	CASSLDPIRVPYNEQFF
TRBV6-6	TRBD2	TRBJ2-5	CASSRRLAGESQETQYF